This T cell receptor beta chain is from a study of OX40 agonist ivuxolimab in advanced cancers. Study information: Therapy given before enrollment (anti-PD-1, anti-PD-L1 or anti-CTLA-4) was allowed, and approximately 40% had some. Study observations and caveats: The antigens recognized by the expanded peripheral T cells, that is their antigen specificity, were not determined.

To note about this clone: Its antigen remains unidentified.

Profiled with immunoSEQ multiplex PCR; TCRdb holds only in-frame clones, not every one. The sample lists 55,000 to 85,000 clones; approximately 90% were seen once. The material was CD4+ or CD8+ T cells sorted from blood, obtained in a trial of the OX40 agonist ivuxolimab. This sequence was found in an adult with an advanced solid tumor such as melanoma, head and neck, liver or kidney cancer.

CDR3: CASSEEVSPLHF. DNA of the CDR3: TGTGCCAGCAGTGAAGAGGTTTCACCCCTCCACTTT. The J gene is TRBJ1-6, the V gene TRBV2; D not resolved. The CDR3 has 12 amino acids. Germline values: CDR1 SNHLY, CDR2 FYNNEI. Trimming cost V 1 base and J 9 bases, with 4 bases left between them.